The text below deals with one TCR beta chain. Its antigen is unknown. Sequenced by immunoSEQ multiplex PCR; TCRdb stores in-frame clones only, minus some. The table records about 24,000 clones, around 93% of them present only once. The CDR3 length is 16 residues. The ends were cut back, 1 base at V and 2 bases at J, with 14 bases in the middle. Germline V lookup: CDR1 SGHNT, CDR2 YENEEA. This entry is derived from a study of monozygotic twins with cystic fibrosis. On the study more broadly: Libraries were built from roughly 2.8 micrograms of fragmented DNA using about 16 PCR cycles.

Findings of the study overall: Clonality was generally low (median roughly 0.009), higher in the most severe patients. Monozygotic CF twin pairs shared significantly more nucleotide-identical clonotypes than unrelated CF individuals did.

Sequencing input: blood. This receptor was taken from a girl between 2 and 10 years old with cystic fibrosis. The rearrangement links TRBV11-3 to TRBJ2-5, with D perhaps matching TRBD1 (5 bases). The CDR3 coding sequence is TGTGCCAGCAGCTTAGTTAGTCAGGGTGGGCAAGAGACCCAGTACTTC. Translating it yields CASSLVSQGGQETQYF.